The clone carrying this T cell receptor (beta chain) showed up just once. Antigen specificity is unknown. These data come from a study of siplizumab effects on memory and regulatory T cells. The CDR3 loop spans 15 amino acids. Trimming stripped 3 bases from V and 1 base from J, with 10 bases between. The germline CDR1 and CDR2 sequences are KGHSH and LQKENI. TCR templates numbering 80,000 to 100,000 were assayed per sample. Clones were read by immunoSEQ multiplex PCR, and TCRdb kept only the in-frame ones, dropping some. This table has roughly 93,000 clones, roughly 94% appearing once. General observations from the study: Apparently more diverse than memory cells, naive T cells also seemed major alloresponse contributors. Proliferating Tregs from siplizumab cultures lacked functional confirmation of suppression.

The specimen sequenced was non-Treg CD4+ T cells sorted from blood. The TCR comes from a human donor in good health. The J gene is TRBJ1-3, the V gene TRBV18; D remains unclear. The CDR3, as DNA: TGTGCCAGCTCACCGAACATGCAGTCTGGAAACACCATATATTTT. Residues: CASSPNMQSGNTIYF.